This entry describes one T cell receptor (beta chain). Its antigen remains unknown. The V segment lost 0 bases and the J segment 9 bases; nucleotides outside the gene matches: 2. Germline loops: CDR1 MRHNA, CDR2 SNTAGT. The CDR3 runs 15 residues. This specimen belongs to a study of cytomegalovirus exposure and HLA in healthy donors. Across the whole study: A previous analysis identified 117 million unique TCR beta sequences derived from around 200 million T cells. Points from the study as a whole: The authors assumed roughly uniform sequencing depth across donors for presence/absence analyses. In a later analysis, at a false discovery rate of 0.05, approximately 15,000 TCR beta sequences matched HLA alleles.

PCR involved 60 Vbeta and 13 Jbeta primers. Produced via immunoSEQ multiplex PCR; TCRdb's table is partial and in-frame only. Among 70,000 to 95,000 clones listed, around 82% were seen once. The sequencing input was PBMCs. The clonotype originates from a man aged 50 or older in good health and CMV-seronegative. The chain carries TRBV6-4 and TRBJ1-6; 10 bases map to TRBD1. CDR3 DNA: TGTGCCAGCAGTGACTCGACAGGGGGCTTTTCACCCCTCCACTTT. It specifies CASSDSTGGFSPLHF.